The 11 T cell receptor beta chains in this list originate from one sample, sequenced in a study of cytomegalovirus exposure and HLA in healthy donors. The PCR was carried out with 60 Vbeta primers and 13 Jbeta primers. Only in-frame clones appear in the TCRdb table, and some are missing; sequencing was by immunoSEQ multiplex PCR. This table holds about 190,000 clones, around 79% found once. Sequencing used PBMCs. The receptors originated from a woman aged 18-35 years in good health and CMV-seronegative.

This sequence joins TRBV27 and TRBJ1-1, with 9 bases matching TRBD1. This CDR3 contains 12 residues. With V trimmed by 7 bases and J by 9 bases, 6 bases remained unmatched. From germline, CDR1 is MNHEY and CDR2 SMNVEV (reference sequence). The CDR3: CASIDGQGKAFF. CDR3 DNA: TGTGCCAGCATCGACGGACAGGGGAAAGCTTTCTTT.

This rearrangement joins TRBV28 to TRBJ2-7; 13 bases fit TRBD2. The V gene end was trimmed by 6 bases and the J gene end by 6 bases; junction bases not matched to a gene: 8. This CDR3 contains 15 residues. Germline CDR1 MDHEN, CDR2 SYDVKM. CDR3 nucleotides: TGTGCCAGCAGCCGAACTAGCGGGAGGGTAAGCGAGCAGTACTTC. Amino acids: CASSRTSGRVSEQYF.

V and J are TRBV6-1 and TRBJ1-3; D uncertain. Trimming left V 8 bases short and J 0 bases short, with 11 bases between. The CDR3 runs 14 residues. The germline V gene encodes CDR1 MNHNS and CDR2 SASEGT. CDR3 loop: CASVNSYSGNTIYF. The DNA for the CDR3 is TGTGCCAGCGTAAACAGTTACTCTGGAAACACCATATATTTT.

V is TRBV18 and J is TRBJ2-6; the D is unclear. Germline CDR1 KGHSH, CDR2 LQKENI. Trimming took 0 bases from V and 4 from J, leaving 10 bases between them. The CDR3 is 16 amino acids. The CDR3 DNA is TGTGCCAGCTCACCACCGGGCCATCTCGGGGCCAACGTCCTGACTTTC. Residues: CASSPPGHLGANVLTF.

This chain uses TRBV6-6 with TRBJ2-5, with D perhaps matching TRBD2 (6 bases). The J call may be mistaken, given a closer DNA end match to TRBJ2-7. The length of the CDR3 is 16 residues. Germline V gene sequence: CDR1 MNHNY, CDR2 SVGAGI (reference sequence). CDR3 amino acids: CASSPPREFRSYEQYF. The CDR3 nucleotides read TGTGCCAGCAGTCCCCCCCGGGAGTTTCGTTCCTACGAGCAGTACTTC.

This clone has a handful of counts. The chain recombines TRBV9 with TRBJ2-5, with D possibly matching TRBD1 (6 bases). The CDR3 spans 16 residues. The germline gives CDR1 SGDLS, CDR2 YYNGEE. Trimming removed 1 base at V and 2 bases at J, with 15 bases between. As DNA, the CDR3 is TGTGCCAGCAGCGTATTATCAGGGGCTTCTCAAGAGACCCAGTACTTC. Its translation: CASSVLSGASQETQYF.

The rearrangement joins TRBV19 to TRBJ1-1, with TRBD1 matching over 7 bases. The CDR3 contains 15 residues. Germline assignment: CDR1 LNHDA and CDR2 SQIVND (reference sequence). The V gene end was trimmed by 4 bases and the J gene end by 1 base; junction bases not matched to a gene: 6. This chain's CDR3 is CASSTMTGPNTEAFF. CDR3 DNA: TGTGCCAGTAGTACAATGACAGGGCCGAACACTGAAGCTTTCTTT. Combining the CDR3 with reference TRBV19 and TRBJ1-1 gives the whole variable domain DGGITQSPKYLFRKEGQNVTLSCEQNLNHDAMYWYRQDPGQGLRLIYYSQIVNDFQKGDIAEGYSVSREKKESFPLTVTSAQKNPTAFYLCASSTMTGPNTEAFFGQGTRLTVV.

CDR3 in amino acids: CASSFGGGANYGYTF. CDR3 nucleotides: TGTGCCAGCAGCTTTGGGGGGGGAGCTAACTATGGCTACACCTTC. The V and J genes are TRBV5-6 and TRBJ1-2, with a weak D call TRBD1 (5 bases). Germline CDR1 reads SGHDT; CDR2 reads YYEEEE. Trimming left V 2 bases short and J 0 bases short, with 11 bases between. The CDR3 length is 15 residues.

The rearrangement joins TRBV19 to TRBJ1-4, with 9 bases matching TRBD1. CDR3 length equals 15 residues. Germline V lookup: CDR1 LNHDA, CDR2 SQIVND (reference sequence). Unmatched junction bases numbered 8, after V lost 4 bases and J lost 8 bases. CDR3 nucleotides: TGTGCCAGTAGTAGCACAGGGGGCTCGCGAGAAAAACTGTTTTTT. As protein: CASSSTGGSREKLFF.

The chain has TRBV4-1 and TRBJ1-5, with 8 bases identical to TRBD1. The CDR3 totals 15 residues. Germline-derived CDR1 and CDR2 are MGHRA and YSYEKL. V shed 2 bases, J shed 4 bases, and the junction held 4 bases outside the gene matches. The CDR3 coding sequence is TGCGCCAGCAGCCAACCCGGGACAGGAAATCAGCCCCAGCATTTT. Its translation is CASSQPGTGNQPQHF.

The chain couples TRBV15 to TRBJ2-5; 10 nucleotides align to TRBD2. Germline V lookup: CDR1 LNHNV, CDR2 YYDKDF (reference sequence). The J segment lost 4 bases and the V segment lost 0 bases, leaving 8 bases of the junction unmatched. This CDR3 comprises 17 residues. CDR3 amino acids: CATSRDVLAGTGETQYF. The DNA for the CDR3 is TGTGCCACCAGCAGAGACGTACTAGCGGGAACGGGAGAGACCCAGTACTTC.